The clone carrying this TCR beta chain was detected a few times. The antigen is not known. Other DNA sequences in this specimen translate into the identical CDR3. The data derive from a study of cytomegalovirus exposure and HLA in healthy donors. Use of 60 Vbeta and 13 Jbeta primers characterized the PCR. Sequencing used immunoSEQ multiplex PCR; TCRdb keeps in-frame clones, though not all of them. The repertoire holds roughly 120,000 clones, with 60% to 85% as singletons. Findings and limits, study-wide: Most likely, a cluster of highly shared sequence variants arose as a sequencing artifact. Within an earlier analysis, most TCR beta V segments proved productive either about 90% or about 30% of the time. In the analysis, some V segments, TRBV6-2 and TRBV6-3 included, were excluded as indistinguishable. The presence/absence work took it that sequencing depth was about the same across donors.

There are 17 residues in the CDR3. V shed 0 bases, J shed 5 bases, and the junction held 11 bases outside the gene matches. CDR1 and CDR2 (germline): SGHRS, YFSETQ. The genes are TRBV5-1 and TRBJ1-1, with 9 bases matching TRBD1. The receptor was isolated from a man aged 50 to 60 in good health and CMV-seropositive. The specimen was PBMCs. CDR3: CASSLVGTGRVDTEAFF. CDR3 DNA: TGCGCCAGCAGCTTGGTCGGGACAGGGAGAGTTGATACTGAAGCTTTCTTT.